One sample yielded the 26 T cell receptor beta chains listed below, sequenced in a study of regulatory and conventional T cells in RAG deficiency. The table came from immunoSEQ multiplex PCR; TCRdb's copy has only in-frame clones and leaves some out. The sample lists 45,000 or so clones; approximately 90% were seen once. Conventional CD4+ T cells were sorted from blood as CD25-low CD127-high cells. These data were likewise used in another study, on regulatory T cells. As that report states: Amplification used 52 TRBV primers and 13 TRBJ primers.

Sequenced: CD4+ effector T cells sorted from blood. These receptors all come from a human donor in good health.

V usage is TRBV11-3 and J usage is TRBJ1-1; D not certain. The CDR3 extends over 11 amino acids. Per the germline V gene, CDR1 is SGHNT and CDR2 is YENEEA. Deletions cut 1 base from V and 8 bases from J, with 5 bases between. CDR3 amino acids: CASSLAHEAFF. CDR3 DNA: TGTGCCAGCAGCTTAGCCCACGAAGCTTTCTTT.

The chain uses TRBV6-6 and TRBJ1-1; D might be TRBD1 (6 bases). Trimming left V 6 bases short and J 10 bases short, with 18 bases between. The CDR3 is made up of 13 amino acids. Germline CDR1 and CDR2: MNHNY and SVGAGI (reference sequence). The chain's CDR3 is CASSHRAGGGAFF. The DNA of the CDR3 is TGTGCCAGCAGCCACAGGGCCGGAGGAGGAGCTTTCTTT.

The CDR3 DNA reads TGTGCCAGCAGCGTAGGGGAGGGGGGCACTGAAGCTTTCTTT. Translated, it gives CASSVGEGGTEAFF. The rearrangement links TRBV9 to TRBJ1-1, with D perhaps matching TRBD1 (6 bases). Germline V gives CDR1 SGDLS, CDR2 YYNGEE. The length of the CDR3 is 14 residues. The V and J ends lost 0 bases and 4 bases respectively, with 10 bases between them.

The chain employs TRBV5-4 and TRBJ1-2, with D possibly TRBD1 on 5 matching bases. The CDR3 has 15 residues. CDR1 SGHNT and CDR2 YYREEE come from the germline V gene (reference sequence). V was clipped by 0 bases and J by 4 bases, with 13 bases between them. The CDR3 nucleotides read TGTGCCAGCAGCTTGGCTACAGGTTCGGGCTATGGCTACACCTTC. The encoded protein is CASSLATGSGYGYTF.

This chain joins TRBV6-4 and TRBJ2-3, with 7 positions matching TRBD1. V shed 6 bases and J 3 bases; nucleotides not matched to a gene: 12. Germline V gives CDR1 MRHNA, CDR2 SNTAGT. The CDR3 extends over 16 amino acids. The CDR3 region is CASSEPDRVATDTQYF. The CDR3 DNA sequence: TGTGCCAGCAGCGAACCCGACAGGGTAGCAACAGATACGCAGTATTTT.

This clone was observed a single time. The chain couples TRBV5-6 to TRBJ2-3; 8 bases map to TRBD1. This CDR3 is 18 amino acids long. Unmatched junction bases numbered 11, after V lost 0 bases and J lost 2 bases. Germline assignment: CDR1 SGHDT and CDR2 YYEEEE. This CDR3 is CASSLGDLYRGDTDTQYF. The DNA of the CDR3 is TGTGCCAGCAGCTTGGGAGACTTGTACAGGGGGGACACAGATACGCAGTATTTT. The full variable domain, completed using reference TRBV5-6 and TRBJ2-3, is DAGVTQSPTHLIKTRGQQVTLRCSPKSGHDTVSWYQQALGQGPQFIFQYYEEEERQRGNFPDRFSGHQFPNYSSELNVNALLLGDSALYLCASSLGDLYRGDTDTQYFGPGTRLTVL.

This chain links TRBV28 with TRBJ1-5; D ambiguous. Per germline, CDR1 MDHEN and CDR2 SYDVKM. V was trimmed by 4 bases and J by 0 bases, leaving 10 bases between them. The CDR3 consists of 15 residues. CDR3 DNA: TGTGCCAGCAGTTACGGCAGCGATAGCAATCAGCCCCAGCATTTT. It specifies CASSYGSDSNQPQHF.

This clone was seen a handful of times. J is TRBJ2-1 and V is TRBV7-3; D ambiguous. Trimming pared 0 bases from V and 4 bases from J, leaving 10 bases between. This CDR3 comprises 15 residues. Germline V gene sequence: CDR1 SGHTA, CDR2 FQGTGA. The CDR3 sequence: CASSLTYQDYNEQFF. CDR3 in DNA: TGTGCCAGCAGCTTAACGTATCAAGATTACAATGAGCAGTTCTTC.

The chain carries TRBV28 and TRBJ1-4, with D uncertain. Germline CDR1 is MDHEN and CDR2 is SYDVKM. V was pared by 5 bases and J by 0 bases, with 10 bases between. The CDR3 sequence is 15 residues long. CDR3 protein: CASSSAGATNEKLFF. The CDR3 DNA reads TGTGCCAGCAGTAGCGCAGGTGCAACTAATGAAAAACTGTTTTTT.

The rearrangement uses TRBV4-2 and TRBJ1-2, with a possible D match to TRBD1 (5 bases). The CDR3 is 16 amino acids. V was trimmed by 0 bases and J by 6 bases, leaving 17 bases between them. Germline CDR1 and CDR2: LGHNA and YNFKEQ. The CDR3, as DNA: TGTGCCAGCAGCCAAGATAAACGACAGTTGATACATGGCTACACCTTC. Encoded protein: CASSQDKRQLIHGYTF.

The chain joins TRBV7-3 to TRBJ2-1; 9 bases agree with TRBD1. V lost 5 bases, J lost 0 bases, and 8 bases stayed unmatched. This CDR3 spans 17 amino acids. Germline V gene lookup returns CDR1 SGHTA and CDR2 FQGTGA. The chain's CDR3 is CASSPQGALSSYNEQFF. The DNA of the CDR3 is TGTGCCAGCAGCCCACAGGGGGCGTTGAGCTCCTACAATGAGCAGTTCTTC.

The table lists this clone with a few counts. The identical CDR3 is also encoded by other nucleotide sequences in the sample. The chain joins TRBV18 to TRBJ1-5; possible D gene TRBD1, 5 bases. V lost 3 bases to trimming and J lost 7 bases, with 10 bases between them. CDR3 length equals 13 residues. CDR1 KGHSH and CDR2 LQKENI come from the germline V gene. The CDR3 DNA sequence: TGTGCCAGCTCACCTCAGGGCGAGCAGCCCCAGCATTTT. Its translation is CASSPQGEQPQHF.

Regarding this clone: This specimen includes other DNA sequences encoding the same CDR3. The gene calls are TRBV5-3 and TRBJ2-7, with TRBD2 as a possible D gene (6 bases). TRBV5-3 is identified as an open reading frame with a role that is uncertain. There are 15 residues in the CDR3. Between the trimmed V and J ends, which lost 0 bases and 5 bases, there was a span of 15 bases. The CDR3 region has the DNA TGTGCCAGAAGCTTGGTAATGGAGGGACTGGACGAGCAGTACTTC. Translation: CARSLVMEGLDEQYF.

The chain uses TRBV6-6 and TRBJ2-3; no firm D call. The CDR3 spans 14 residues. Germline-derived CDR1 and CDR2 are MNHNY and SVGAGI (reference sequence). Trimming took off 0 bases at V and 6 bases at J, with 10 bases between the two ends. CDR3: CASSYSTYSDTQYF. CDR3 coding DNA: TGTGCCAGCAGTTACTCGACCTACTCGGATACGCAGTATTTT.

The rearrangement uses TRBV28 and TRBJ2-7, with 8 bases that match TRBD1. The J segment lost 6 bases and the V segment lost 7 bases, leaving 11 bases of the junction unmatched. This CDR3 is built from 14 residues. CDR1 is MDHEN and CDR2 is SYDVKM in the germline V gene. The CDR3 nucleotides read TGTGCCAGCACCGAGGACAGGGTCGCGTCCGAGCAGTACTTC. It translates to CASTEDRVASEQYF.

The V and J genes are TRBV2 and TRBJ2-5; no firm D call. The germline gives CDR1 SNHLY, CDR2 FYNNEI. There are 17 residues in the CDR3. The V end lost 4 bases, the J end lost 2 bases, and 20 bases lay between the germline ends. CDR3 region: CASSAQMLGFGQETQYF. The CDR3 bases are TGTGCCAGCAGTGCACAGATGTTGGGTTTCGGGCAAGAGACCCAGTACTTC.

V gene TRBV4-2 combines with J gene TRBJ2-1; D call uncertain. This CDR3 spans 16 amino acids. Trimming shortened V by 0 bases and J by 2 bases, and 11 bases separated the two germline ends. Germline V gene lookup returns CDR1 LGHNA and CDR2 YNFKEQ. The CDR3 region is CASSQESENTYNEQFF. CDR3 coding DNA: TGTGCCAGCAGCCAAGAATCCGAAAATACCTACAATGAGCAGTTCTTC.

This clone was counted once. The chain combines TRBV5-6 with TRBJ2-2; TRBD1 is a possible D gene (5 bases). The CDR3 loop spans 16 amino acids. Germline V gene data show CDR1 as SGHDT and CDR2 as YYEEEE. Trimming left V 0 bases short and J 0 bases short, with 9 bases between. CDR3 DNA: TGTGCCAGCAGCTTGGACAGGCCATCGAACACCGGGGAGCTGTTTTTT. Residues: CASSLDRPSNTGELFF.

V usage is TRBV19 and J usage is TRBJ1-1; possible D gene TRBD1, 5 bases. V lost 3 bases and J lost 0, with 11 bases in between. The V gene's germline CDR1 is LNHDA and CDR2 SQIVND (reference sequence). The CDR3 spans 15 residues. CDR3 coding DNA: TGTGCCAGTAGTATTGCTCACAGGCTGAACACTGAAGCTTTCTTT. Translating gives CASSIAHRLNTEAFF.

The chain is built from TRBV19 and TRBJ1-1; 8 bases line up with TRBD1. The CDR3 spans 15 residues. The ends lost 3 bases at V and 5 bases at J; junction bases unmatched: 8. The V gene's germline CDR1 is LNHDA and CDR2 SQIVND (reference sequence). CDR3 coding DNA: TGTGCCAGTAGTATCCCAGGGGGCGCGAAAACTGAAGCTTTCTTT. Translation: CASSIPGGAKTEAFF.

For the CDR3, the DNA is TGTGCCAGCAGCCGAAACCGCAGGGACAATGAGCAGTTCTTC. Translation gives CASSRNRRDNEQFF. The gene calls are TRBV7-3 and TRBJ2-1; the D gene is possibly TRBD1 (5 bases). Germline V lookup: CDR1 SGHTA, CDR2 FQGTGA. This CDR3 contains 14 residues. The V end lost 5 bases, the J end lost 5 bases, and 13 bases lay between the germline ends.

This rearrangement joins TRBV21-1 to TRBJ2-7; the table's D gene call, TRBD1, was not cross checked with the DNA. TRBV21-1 is a pseudogene. This CDR3 spans 16 amino acids. CDR3 coding DNA: TGTGCCAGCAGCAAAGAAAAACAGGGGGGCTTCTACGAGCAGTACTTC. It yields the protein CASSKEKQGGFYEQYF.

The V and J genes are TRBV6-1 and TRBJ1-2, with D perhaps TRBD1 (5 bases). This CDR3 comprises 16 residues. Germline CDR1 is MNHNS and CDR2 is SASEGT. V was trimmed by 4 bases and J by 2 bases, leaving 17 bases between them. The CDR3 DNA sequence: TGTGCCAGCAGTGTACAAGTGGGACGCTACAACTATGGCTACACCTTC. This sequence encodes CASSVQVGRYNYGYTF.

V is TRBV18 and J is TRBJ1-1, with 7 bases aligning to TRBD1. Losses at the gene ends were 5 bases for V and 4 bases for J; bases not matched to a gene: 4. CDR3 length: 13 residues. Germline V gives CDR1 KGHSH, CDR2 LQKENI. The CDR3 loop reads CASSNTGVTEAFF. Written as DNA, the CDR3 is TGTGCCAGCTCAAATACAGGGGTCACTGAAGCTTTCTTT.

The rearrangement joins TRBV29-1 to TRBJ2-2; D uncertain. Looked up from germline, CDR1 is SQVTM and CDR2 is ANQGSEA. Trimming stripped 5 bases from V and 6 bases from J, with 19 bases between. The CDR3 contains 15 residues. The CDR3 DNA reads as TGCAGCGTTTTGCCTAGGGCATCCCTTTCCGGGGAGCTGTTTTTT. Translated: CSVLPRASLSGELFF.

CDR3 nucleotide sequence: TGTGCCAGCAGCTTAGTAACAGGGGGCACTGAAGCTTTCTTT. Its translation: CASSLVTGGTEAFF. The chain is built from TRBV7-9 and TRBJ1-1, with TRBD1 matching over 8 bases. V was clipped by 1 base and J by 4 bases; unmatched bases: 2. Germline values: CDR1 SEHNR, CDR2 FQNEAQ (reference sequence). The CDR3 extends over 14 amino acids. Full variable domain (missing parts from reference TRBV7-9 and TRBJ1-1): DTGVSQNPRHKITKRGQNVTFRCDPISEHNRLYWYRQTLGQGPEFLTYFQNEAQLEKSRLLSDRFSAERPKGSFSTLEIQRTEQGDSAMYLCASSLVTGGTEAFFGQGTRLTVV.